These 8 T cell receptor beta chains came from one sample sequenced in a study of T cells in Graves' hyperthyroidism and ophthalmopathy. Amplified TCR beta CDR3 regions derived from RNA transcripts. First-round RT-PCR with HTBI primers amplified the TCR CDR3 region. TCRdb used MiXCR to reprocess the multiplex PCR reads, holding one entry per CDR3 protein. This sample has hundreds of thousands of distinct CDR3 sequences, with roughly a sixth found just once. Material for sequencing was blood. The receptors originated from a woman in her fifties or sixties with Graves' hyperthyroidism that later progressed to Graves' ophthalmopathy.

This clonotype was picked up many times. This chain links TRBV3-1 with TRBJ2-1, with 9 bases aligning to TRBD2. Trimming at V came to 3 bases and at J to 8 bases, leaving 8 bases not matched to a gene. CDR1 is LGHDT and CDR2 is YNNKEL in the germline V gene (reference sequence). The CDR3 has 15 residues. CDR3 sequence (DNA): TGTGCCAGCAGCCAGAGTAGCGGGGGCGGAGATGAGCAGTTCTTC. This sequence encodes CASSQSSGGGDEQFF.

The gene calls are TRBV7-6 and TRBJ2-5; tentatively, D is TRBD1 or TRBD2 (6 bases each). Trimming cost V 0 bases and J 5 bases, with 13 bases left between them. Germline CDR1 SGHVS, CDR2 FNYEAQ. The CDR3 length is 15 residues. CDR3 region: CASSLAFGGEETQYF. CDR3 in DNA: TGTGCCAGCAGCTTAGCGTTCGGGGGCGAGGAGACCCAGTACTTC.

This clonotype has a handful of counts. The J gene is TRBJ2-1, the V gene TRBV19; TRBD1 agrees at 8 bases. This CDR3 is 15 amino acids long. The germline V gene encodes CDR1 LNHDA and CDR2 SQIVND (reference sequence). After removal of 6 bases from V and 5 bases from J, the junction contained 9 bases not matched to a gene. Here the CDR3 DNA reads TGTGCCAGTAGGGACGGGACAGGACAGAACAATGAGCAGTTCTTC. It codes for CASRDGTGQNNEQFF.

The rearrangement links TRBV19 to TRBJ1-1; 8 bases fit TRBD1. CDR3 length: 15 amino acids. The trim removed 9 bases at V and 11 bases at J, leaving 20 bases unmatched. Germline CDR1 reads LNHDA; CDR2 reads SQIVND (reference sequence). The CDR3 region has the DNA TGTGCCAGCCGTGAACTTGGACAGGGAAGAATCGGGGCTTTCTTT. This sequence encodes CASRELGQGRIGAFF.

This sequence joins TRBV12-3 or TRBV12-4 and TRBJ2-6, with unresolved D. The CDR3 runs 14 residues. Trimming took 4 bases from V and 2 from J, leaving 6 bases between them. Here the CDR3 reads CASSSNTGANVLTF. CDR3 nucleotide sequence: TGTGCCAGCAGTTCGAATACTGGGGCCAACGTCCTGACTTTC.

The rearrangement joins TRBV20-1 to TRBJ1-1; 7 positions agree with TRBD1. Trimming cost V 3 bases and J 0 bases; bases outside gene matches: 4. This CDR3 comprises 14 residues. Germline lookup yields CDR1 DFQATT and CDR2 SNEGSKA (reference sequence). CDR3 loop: CSASRTGLNTEAFF. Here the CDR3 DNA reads TGCAGTGCTAGTAGGACAGGTTTGAACACTGAAGCTTTCTTT.

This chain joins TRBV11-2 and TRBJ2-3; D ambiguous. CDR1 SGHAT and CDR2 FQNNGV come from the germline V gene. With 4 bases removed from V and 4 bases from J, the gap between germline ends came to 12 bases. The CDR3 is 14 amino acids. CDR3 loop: CASSWPLRPDTQYF. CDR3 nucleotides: TGTGCCAGCAGCTGGCCACTCCGTCCAGATACGCAGTATTTT.

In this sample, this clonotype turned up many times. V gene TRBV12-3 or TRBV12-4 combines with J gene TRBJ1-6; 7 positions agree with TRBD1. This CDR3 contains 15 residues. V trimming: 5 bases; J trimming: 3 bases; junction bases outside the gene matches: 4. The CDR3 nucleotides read TGTGCCAGCAGTCTGCGGGACAGCTATAATTCACCCCTCCACTTT. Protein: CASSLRDSYNSPLHF.